Listed below are T cell receptor beta chains from one sample, sequenced in a study of beta chain features in type 1 diabetes. Only in-frame clones appear in the TCRdb table, and some are missing; sequencing was by immunoSEQ multiplex PCR. The table records hundreds of thousands of clones, roughly 31% of them present only once. Sequences were obtained from naive CD4+ T cells from blood. All receptors come from a man younger than 35 in good health. Each CDR3 is given with its conserved first and last residue. The D gene is left open where the match is weak. Rows may omit the clone size; those that give it use once, few, many or a size class.

D	size	V	J	CDR3	DNA
-	-	TRBV27	TRBJ2-3	CASSLSPGTDTQYF	TGTGCCAGCAGTCTATCCCCTGGCACAGATACGCAGTATTTT
-	few	TRBV29-1	TRBJ2-4	CSVAPRDLKGIQYF	TGCAGCGTTGCCCCCCGGGACCTAAAAGGCATTCAGTACTTC
-	-	TRBV5-1	TRBJ1-1	CASSLALVNTEAFF	TGCGCCAGCAGCTTGGCACTGGTGAACACTGAAGCTTTCTTT
TRBD2	-	TRBV30	TRBJ2-7	CAWSSRLAGYEQYF	TGTGCCTGGAGTTCCAGGTTAGCGGGCTACGAGCAGTACTTC
-	-	TRBV9	TRBJ2-3	CASSSRISTQYF	TGTGCCAGCAGCTCCCGGATATCTACGCAGTATTTT
TRBD2	-	TRBV2	TRBJ2-7	CASSEGTSGMKTGEQYF	TGTGCCAGCAGCGAGGGGACTAGCGGCATGAAAACGGGAGAGCAGTACTTC
-	-	TRBV2	TRBJ2-5	CASETSGETQYF	TGTGCCAGCGAGACGAGTGGGGAGACCCAGTACTTC
TRBD1	-	TRBV5-1	TRBJ2-3	CASSRDRGPTDTQYF	TGCGCCAGCAGCCGCGACAGGGGCCCCACAGATACGCAGTATTTT
-	few	TRBV5-1	TRBJ2-1	CASKGDSSYNEQFF	TGCGCCAGCAAAGGGGACTCCTCCTACAATGAGCAGTTCTTC
-	-	TRBV6-1	TRBJ2-7	CASSEALVGQQYF	TGTGCCAGCAGTGAAGCGCTGGTCGGGCAGCAGTACTTC